Presented here are 21 T cell receptor beta chains from one specimen sequenced in a study of OX40 agonist ivuxolimab in advanced cancers. Some clones are missing from TCRdb's copy, which holds only in-frame ones; the method was immunoSEQ multiplex PCR. Of 70,000 or so clones in the sample, 80% to 90% are singletons; the top ten hold 0.8% to 1.1%. The material was CD4+ or CD8+ T cells sorted from blood, obtained in a trial of the OX40 agonist ivuxolimab. These receptors came from an adult with an advanced solid tumor such as melanoma, head and neck, liver or kidney cancer.

This clone was counted between two and nine times. The V and J genes are TRBV19 and TRBJ2-7; weak D call: TRBD2 (6 bases). V was clipped by 6 bases and J by 6 bases, with 18 bases between them. This CDR3 has 14 amino acids. Per the germline V gene, CDR1 is LNHDA and CDR2 is SQIVND (reference sequence). CDR3 sequence reads: CASRIREGTAEQYF. The CDR3 nucleotides read TGTGCCAGTAGGATTAGGGAAGGGACTGCCGAGCAGTACTTC.

This rearrangement joins TRBV7-2 to TRBJ1-2; D uncertain. The V gene's germline CDR1 is SGHTA and CDR2 FQGNSA. The length of the CDR3 is 14 residues. V was shortened by 4 bases and J by 8 bases, with 17 bases between the two germline ends. The CDR3 coding sequence is TGTGCCAGCAGCTCCGGCCTCCTGGGCGGCGGCTACACCTTC. Its translation is CASSSGLLGGGYTF. Combining the CDR3 with reference TRBV7-2 and TRBJ1-2 gives the whole variable domain GAGVSQSPSNKVTEKGKDVELRCDPISGHTALYWYRQSLGQGLEFLIYFQGNSAPDKSGLPSDRFSAERTGGSVSTLTIQRTQQEDSAVYLCASSSGLLGGGYTFGSGTRLTVV.

The CDR3 loop is CASSTSAPPYEQYF. DNA of the CDR3: TGTGCCAGTAGTACCTCTGCGCCTCCCTACGAGCAGTACTTC. The genes are TRBV19 and TRBJ2-7, with D unclear. With 4 bases removed from V and 2 bases from J, the gap between germline ends came to 12 bases. Germline V CDR1 and CDR2: LNHDA, SQIVND (reference sequence). This CDR3 spans 14 amino acids.

This chain links TRBV7-9 with TRBJ2-5, with 8 bases identical to TRBD1. Looked up from germline, CDR1 is SEHNR and CDR2 is FQNEAQ (reference sequence). This CDR3 has 16 amino acids. V lost 5 bases to trimming and J lost 2 bases; unmatched junction nucleotides: 10. The CDR3 DNA reads TGTGCCAGCAGCGGACACAGGGGGTCGAGGCAAGAGACCCAGTACTTC. This translates into CASSGHRGSRQETQYF.

The chain joins TRBV27 to TRBJ2-3; D ambiguous. Trimming stripped 8 bases from V and 5 bases from J, with 17 bases between. The germline gives CDR1 MNHEY, CDR2 SMNVEV (reference sequence). The CDR3 sequence is 14 residues long. CDR3 sequence reads: CASRPQLSKDTQYF. In DNA, the CDR3 is TGTGCCAGCCGGCCACAATTATCGAAAGATACGCAGTATTTT.

The gene calls are TRBV11-1 and TRBJ1-6; D perhaps matches TRBD1 (6 bases). V lost 4 bases, J lost 3 bases, and 13 bases lay in between. The CDR3 contains 16 residues. Germline CDR1 SGHAT, CDR2 FQDESV (reference sequence). The CDR3 DNA sequence: TGTGCCAGCAGCTCGCGGACAGTAGACTATAATTCACCCCTCCACTTT. Encoded protein: CASSSRTVDYNSPLHF.

V gene TRBV11-3 combines with J gene TRBJ2-3; 7 bases match TRBD1. CDR1 SGHNT and CDR2 YENEEA come from the germline V gene. CDR3 length equals 16 residues. The J segment lost 0 bases and the V segment lost 4 bases, leaving 7 bases of the junction unmatched. As DNA, the CDR3 is TGTGCCAGCAGCTCTGGGACAGTTCATAGCACAGATACGCAGTATTTT. This sequence encodes CASSSGTVHSTDTQYF.

The chain employs TRBV6-5 and TRBJ2-5, with D perhaps TRBD2 (6 bases). This CDR3 contains 15 residues. V was shortened by 2 bases and J by 2 bases, with 12 bases between the two germline ends. CDR1 and CDR2 from the germline V gene are MNHEY and SVGAGI. The CDR3 loop reads CASSYLGGSQETQYF. In DNA, the CDR3 is TGTGCCAGCAGTTACCTCGGGGGTTCGCAAGAGACCCAGTACTTC.

This clone has just a few counts. The chain is built from TRBV2 and TRBJ2-3, with D perhaps matching TRBD1 (6 bases). Germline CDR1 and CDR2: SNHLY and FYNNEI. Trimming took 7 bases from V and 2 from J, leaving 13 bases between them. CDR3 length: 14 residues. The CDR3 coding sequence is TGTGCCAGCACCTCCAGGGGTTCCACAGATACGCAGTATTTT. Amino acid sequence: CASTSRGSTDTQYF.

The chain couples TRBV19 to TRBJ2-7; perhaps TRBD1 as D (6 bases). CDR1 LNHDA and CDR2 SQIVND come from the germline V gene (reference sequence). V shed 9 bases and J shed 5 bases, with 17 bases lying between them. There are 13 residues in the CDR3. The CDR3 loop reads CASSGTPVDEQYF. In DNA, the CDR3 is TGTGCCAGCTCCGGGACACCCGTGGACGAGCAGTACTTC. The whole variable domain, remainder taken from reference TRBV19 and TRBJ2-7, is DGGITQSPKYLFRKEGQNVTLSCEQNLNHDAMYWYRQDPGQGLRLIYYSQIVNDFQKGDIAEGYSVSREKKESFPLTVTSAQKNPTAFYLCASSGTPVDEQYFGPGTRLTVT.

The rearrangement links TRBV2 to TRBJ2-7; no definite D call. Germline V lookup: CDR1 SNHLY, CDR2 FYNNEI. The V gene lost 3 bases and the J gene lost 3 bases, with 12 bases spanning the gap. This CDR3 comprises 14 residues. The CDR3 bases are TGTGCCAGCAGTGATAGTCCGGCCTTCTACGAGCAGTACTTC. Translation: CASSDSPAFYEQYF.

V and J are TRBV7-9 and TRBJ2-1; possibly TRBD2 for D (6 bases). The ends were cut back, 1 base at V and 8 bases at J, with 9 bases in the middle. Germline V CDR1 and CDR2: SEHNR, FQNEAQ (reference sequence). The CDR3 is 13 residues long. CDR3 loop: CASSLGGGYEQFF. DNA for the CDR3: TGTGCCAGCAGCTTAGGCGGAGGGTATGAGCAGTTCTTC.

This rearrangement joins TRBV6-5 to TRBJ2-7; the D is unclear. This CDR3 is built from 13 residues. Germline lookup yields CDR1 MNHEY and CDR2 SVGAGI. V lost 0 bases, J lost 4 bases, and 7 bases lay in between. CDR3 residues: CASSYSQMYEQYF. The CDR3 DNA is TGTGCCAGCAGTTACTCGCAAATGTACGAGCAGTACTTC.

J is TRBJ1-2 and V is TRBV28; 9 bases are shared with TRBD1. J was trimmed by 8 bases and V by 3 bases; bases with no gene match: 10. Germline V gene lookup returns CDR1 MDHEN and CDR2 SYDVKM. This CDR3 has 15 residues. In nucleotides, the CDR3 is TGTGCCAGCAGTTTGTTACCGGGACAGGGACCCGGCTACACCTTC. Its protein product is CASSLLPGQGPGYTF.

The rearrangement joins TRBV11-2 to TRBJ2-7; D not resolved. This CDR3 spans 15 amino acids. The germline gives CDR1 SGHAT, CDR2 FQNNGV. Trimming left V 2 bases short and J 0 bases short, with 11 bases between. This CDR3 is CASSLIRQASYEQYF. CDR3 in DNA: TGTGCCAGCAGCTTAATAAGGCAGGCCTCCTACGAGCAGTACTTC.

The chain links TRBV5-1 to TRBJ1-1, with D possibly matching TRBD1 (5 bases). Germline CDR1 is SGHRS and CDR2 is YFSETQ. The V end lost 6 bases, the J end lost 0 bases, and 12 bases lay between the germline ends. CDR3 length equals 14 residues. DNA for the CDR3: TGCGCCAGCATCGCAGGGACCCTGAACACTGAAGCTTTCTTT. Protein: CASIAGTLNTEAFF.

The V gene is TRBV6-1, the J gene TRBJ2-3; 12 bases align to TRBD1. The CDR3 has 15 amino acids. The J segment lost 9 bases and the V segment lost 6 bases, leaving 10 bases of the junction unmatched. CDR1 MNHNS and CDR2 SASEGT come from the germline V gene. The CDR3 DNA reads as TGTGCCAGCAGATCCCCGGGACAGGGGGCAGCAACGCAGTATTTT. It translates to CASRSPGQGAATQYF.

The chain is built from TRBV19 and TRBJ2-2; 9 bases align to TRBD1. The CDR3 consists of 17 residues. Germline-derived CDR1 and CDR2 are LNHDA and SQIVND (reference sequence). V shed 6 bases and J 5 bases; nucleotides not matched to a gene: 13. The CDR3 loop reads CASRVTGGADITGELFF. CDR3 coding DNA: TGTGCCAGTAGGGTTACAGGGGGCGCTGATATTACCGGGGAGCTGTTTTTT.

This clone came up many times. This rearrangement joins TRBV30 to TRBJ1-3; D unresolved. Trimming took 1 base from V and 1 from J, leaving 5 bases between them. The CDR3 consists of 13 residues. Germline V gives CDR1 GTSNPN, CDR2 SVGIG (reference sequence). The CDR3 region has the DNA TGTGCCTGGAGTGCATTATCTGGAAACACCATATATTTT. Its translation: CAWSALSGNTIYF.

This clone has only a few counts. The CDR3 DNA is TGTGCCAGCAGCTTTGGAGACAGCTCTGGAAACACCATATATTTT. It codes for CASSFGDSSGNTIYF. The chain links TRBV7-8 to TRBJ1-3, with a possible D match to TRBD1 (5 bases). The CDR3 is 15 amino acids. The V end was cut by 3 bases, the J end by 0 bases, with 9 bases between. CDR1 SGHVS and CDR2 FQNEAQ come from the germline V gene.

The chain is built from TRBV7-2 and TRBJ1-6; 7 positions agree with TRBD1. V shed 5 bases and J 7 bases; nucleotides not matched to a gene: 8. The CDR3 is 15 amino acids. In germline, CDR1 is SGHTA, CDR2 FQGNSA. CDR3 nucleotides: TGTGCCAGCAGCGTAGGGGGCCAGGTCAATTCACCCCTCCACTTT. This translates into CASSVGGQVNSPLHF.